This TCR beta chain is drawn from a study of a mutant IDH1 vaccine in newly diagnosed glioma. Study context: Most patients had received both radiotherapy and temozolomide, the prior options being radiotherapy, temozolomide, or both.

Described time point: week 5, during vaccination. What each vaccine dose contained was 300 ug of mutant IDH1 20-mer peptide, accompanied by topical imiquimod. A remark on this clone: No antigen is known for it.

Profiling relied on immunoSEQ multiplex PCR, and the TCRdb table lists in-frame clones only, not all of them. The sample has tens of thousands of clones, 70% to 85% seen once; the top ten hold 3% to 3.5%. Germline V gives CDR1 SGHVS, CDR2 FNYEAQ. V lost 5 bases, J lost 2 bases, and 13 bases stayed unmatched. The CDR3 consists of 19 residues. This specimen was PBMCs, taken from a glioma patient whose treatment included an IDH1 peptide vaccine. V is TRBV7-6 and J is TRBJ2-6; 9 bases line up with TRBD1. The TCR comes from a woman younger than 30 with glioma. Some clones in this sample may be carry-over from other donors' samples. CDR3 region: CASSPLGQGLSPGANVLTF. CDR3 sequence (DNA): TGTGCCAGCAGCCCTCTGGGACAGGGCCTTTCACCTGGGGCCAACGTCCTGACTTTC.